These 13 T cell receptor beta chains share one sample of origin, sequenced in a study of a mutant IDH1 vaccine in newly diagnosed glioma. The table came from immunoSEQ multiplex PCR; TCRdb's copy has only in-frame clones and leaves some out. The sample contains 20,000 to 25,000 clones, 82% of which appear only once. Their antigens remain unidentified. Time point noted: week 23, last vaccination. Alongside topical imiquimod, each dose of vaccine comprised 300 ug of mutant IDH1 20-mer peptide. The sequencing used PBMCs, collected from a glioma patient whose treatment included an IDH1 peptide vaccine. These TCRs come from a man between 25 and 39 years old with glioma.

The chain has TRBV15 and TRBJ1-5, with 8 bases aligning to TRBD1. Germline values: CDR1 LNHNV, CDR2 YYDKDF (reference sequence). This CDR3 has 16 residues. V was clipped by 3 bases and J by 4 bases; unmatched bases: 8. The CDR3 nucleotides read TGTGCCACCAGCAGTACCGGGACAGGTTGGAATCAGCCCCAGCATTTT. Residues: CATSSTGTGWNQPQHF.

This chain uses TRBV2 with TRBJ1-1; D is unresolved. V was pared by 1 base and J by 2 bases, with 8 bases between. CDR1 and CDR2 from the germline V gene are SNHLY and FYNNEI. The CDR3 sequence is 14 residues long. The CDR3 nucleotides are TGTGCCAGCAGTGAAGGTCGGGGTAACACTGAAGCTTTCTTT. It encodes CASSEGRGNTEAFF.

This clone was picked up a small number of times. The chain employs TRBV27 and TRBJ1-5, with TRBD1 identical over 9 bases. V lost 3 bases, J lost 6 bases, and 12 bases stayed unmatched. The germline V gene has CDR1 MNHEY and CDR2 SMNVEV (reference sequence). The CDR3 consists of 17 residues. The CDR3 bases are TGTGCCAGCAGTTTTGTTTCCGGGACAGGGATCGGTCAGCCCCAGCATTTT. Protein product: CASSFVSGTGIGQPQHF.

This clone was counted a few times. J is TRBJ1-1 and V is TRBV20-1; D is ambiguous. The CDR3 covers 11 residues. The germline V gene has CDR1 DFQATT and CDR2 SNEGSKA (reference sequence). The germline V and J ends were trimmed by 6 bases and 4 bases, with 9 bases remaining between them. The CDR3 DNA is TGCAGTGCAGCAACCACCACTGAAGCTTTCTTT. Protein: CSAATTTEAFF.

This rearrangement joins TRBV11-3 to TRBJ2-2, with 7 nucleotides matching TRBD2. The junction had 13 bases not matched to a gene; V was cut back by 5 bases and J by 1 base. This CDR3 has 18 residues. Germline V lookup: CDR1 SGHNT, CDR2 YENEEA. CDR3 sequence reads: CASSPNGLAAMNTGELFF. DNA of the CDR3: TGTGCCAGCAGCCCGAACGGGCTAGCGGCTATGAACACCGGGGAGCTGTTTTTT.

This sequence joins TRBV5-1 and TRBJ2-1; maybe TRBD2 (6 bases). With 2 bases removed from V and 2 bases from J, the gap between germline ends came to 14 bases. Germline CDR1 is SGHRS and CDR2 is YFSETQ. This CDR3 is 16 amino acids long. The CDR3 sequence: CASSFFRDFAYNEQFF. CDR3 in DNA: TGCGCCAGCAGCTTTTTCCGGGACTTCGCCTACAATGAGCAGTTCTTC.

In its sample, this clone was seen a few times. The chain is built from TRBV18 and TRBJ1-5; D perhaps matches TRBD1 (5 bases). The CDR3 runs 15 residues. Germline V gene data show CDR1 as KGHSH and CDR2 as LQKENI. V was clipped by 3 bases and J by 6 bases, with 15 bases between them. CDR3 region: CASSPGGANGQPQHF. For the CDR3, the DNA is TGTGCCAGCTCACCTGGAGGGGCTAACGGTCAGCCCCAGCATTTT. The whole variable domain, remainder taken from reference TRBV18 and TRBJ1-5, is NAGVMQNPRHLVRRRGQEARLRCSPMKGHSHVYWYRQLPEEGLKFMVYLQKENIIDESGMPKERFSAEFPKEGPSILRIQQVVRGDSAAYFCASSPGGANGQPQHFGDGTRLSIL.

This chain connects TRBV7-9 to TRBJ2-1; weak D call: TRBD2 (5 bases). V lost 4 bases, J lost 4 bases, and 20 bases lay in between. Germline V CDR1 and CDR2: SEHNR, FQNEAQ (reference sequence). This CDR3 spans 17 amino acids. This chain's CDR3 is CASSSLLPGSTYNEQFF. The CDR3 coding sequence is TGTGCCAGCAGCTCATTACTACCGGGGTCAACTTACAATGAGCAGTTCTTC.

The chain recombines TRBV2 with TRBJ2-3, with 12 bases that match TRBD2. J gave up 5 bases and V 1 base, and 4 bases lay outside the gene matches. Germline CDR1 is SNHLY and CDR2 is FYNNEI. This CDR3 is built from 16 residues. This CDR3 is CASSEGLAGAQDTQYF. In DNA form, the CDR3 reads TGTGCCAGCAGTGAAGGACTAGCGGGAGCGCAAGATACGCAGTATTTT.

V is TRBV2 and J is TRBJ1-5, with D unclear. Germline V gene lookup returns CDR1 SNHLY and CDR2 FYNNEI. V lost 3 bases and J lost 1, with 1 base in between. This CDR3 contains 12 residues. The chain's CDR3 is CASSESNQPQHF. The CDR3 DNA follows: TGTGCCAGCAGTGAGAGCAATCAGCCCCAGCATTTT.

The genes are TRBV5-1 and TRBJ1-4, with D tentatively TRBD1 (5 bases). CDR1 is SGHRS, CDR2 YFSETQ, per germline. Deletions cut 4 bases from V and 1 base from J, with 11 bases between. The CDR3 consists of 15 residues. DNA for the CDR3: TGCGCCAGCAGCCTCCAGACAGAAACTAATGAAAAACTGTTTTTT. Amino acids: CASSLQTETNEKLFF.

The chain carries TRBV6-5 and TRBJ2-7, with TRBD2 matching 8 bases. This CDR3 has 15 residues. Germline V gene sequence: CDR1 MNHEY, CDR2 SVGAGI. Trimming cost V 6 bases and J 3 bases; bases outside gene matches: 10. The CDR3 reads CASRPREAGGYEQYF. As DNA, the CDR3 is TGTGCCAGCAGACCCCGTGAGGCGGGAGGCTACGAGCAGTACTTC.

This clone was counted between two and nine times. This chain joins TRBV19 and TRBJ1-2, with no clear D. V lost 6 bases, J lost 4 bases, and 18 bases lay in between. The CDR3 is 15 residues long. Germline CDR1 and CDR2: LNHDA and SQIVND (reference sequence). CDR3 DNA: TGTGCCAGTAGCCCAGAAGTGGGGTTTGCCTATGGCTACACCTTC. Protein: CASSPEVGFAYGYTF.